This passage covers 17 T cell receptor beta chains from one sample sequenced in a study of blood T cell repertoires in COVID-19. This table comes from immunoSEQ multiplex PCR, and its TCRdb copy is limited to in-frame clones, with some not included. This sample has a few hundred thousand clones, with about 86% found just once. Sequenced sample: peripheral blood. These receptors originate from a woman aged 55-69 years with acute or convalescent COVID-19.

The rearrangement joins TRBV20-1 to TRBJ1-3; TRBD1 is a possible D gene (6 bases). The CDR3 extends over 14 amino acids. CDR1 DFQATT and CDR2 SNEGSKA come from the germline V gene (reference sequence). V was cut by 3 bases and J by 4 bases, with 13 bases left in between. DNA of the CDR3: TGCAGTGCTAGTATGGGGGCTTCAGGAAACACCATATATTTT. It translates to CSASMGASGNTIYF.

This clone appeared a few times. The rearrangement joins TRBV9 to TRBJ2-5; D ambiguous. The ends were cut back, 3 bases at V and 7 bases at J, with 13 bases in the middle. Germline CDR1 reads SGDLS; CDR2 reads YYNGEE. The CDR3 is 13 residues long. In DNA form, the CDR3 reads TGTGCCAGCAGCGCCAAGATCCCCGGGACCCAGTACTTC. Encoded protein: CASSAKIPGTQYF.

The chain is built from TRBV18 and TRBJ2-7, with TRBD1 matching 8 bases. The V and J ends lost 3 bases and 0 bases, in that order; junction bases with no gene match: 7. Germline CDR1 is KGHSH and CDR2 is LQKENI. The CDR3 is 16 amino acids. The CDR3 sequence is CASSPQAGGSSYEQYF. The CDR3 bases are TGTGCCAGCTCACCTCAGGCAGGGGGCAGCTCCTACGAGCAGTACTTC.

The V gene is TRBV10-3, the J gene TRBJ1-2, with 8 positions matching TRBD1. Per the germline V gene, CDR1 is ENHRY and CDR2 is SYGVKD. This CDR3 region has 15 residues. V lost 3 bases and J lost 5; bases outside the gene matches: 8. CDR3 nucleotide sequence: TGTGCCATCAGTGAACTACAGGGGGTAGGGTATGGCTACACCTTC. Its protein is CAISELQGVGYGYTF.

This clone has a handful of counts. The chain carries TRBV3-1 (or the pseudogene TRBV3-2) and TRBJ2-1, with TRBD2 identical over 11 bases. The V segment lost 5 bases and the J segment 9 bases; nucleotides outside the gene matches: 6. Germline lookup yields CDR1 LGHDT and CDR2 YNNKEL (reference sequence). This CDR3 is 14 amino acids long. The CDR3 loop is CASSDRLAGIEQFF. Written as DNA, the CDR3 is TGTGCCAGCAGCGATCGACTAGCGGGGATTGAGCAGTTCTTC.

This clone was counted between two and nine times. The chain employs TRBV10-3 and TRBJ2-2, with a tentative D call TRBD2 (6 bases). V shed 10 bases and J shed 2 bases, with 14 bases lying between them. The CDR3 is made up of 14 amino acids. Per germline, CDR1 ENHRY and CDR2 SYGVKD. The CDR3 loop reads CATLAGTNTGELFF. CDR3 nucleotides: TGTGCCACCTTGGCAGGGACTAACACCGGGGAGCTGTTTTTT.

CDR3 region: CASSPQGDTQYF. The CDR3 coding sequence is TGTGCCAGCAGTCCTCAGGGAGATACGCAGTATTTT. The gene calls are TRBV12-3 or TRBV12-4 and TRBJ2-3; TRBD1 is a possible D gene (5 bases). The CDR3 has 12 residues. Deletions cut 5 bases from V and 5 bases from J, with 8 bases between.

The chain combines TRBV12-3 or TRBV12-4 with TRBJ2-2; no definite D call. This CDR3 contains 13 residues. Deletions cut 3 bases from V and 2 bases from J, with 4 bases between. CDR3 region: CASSLGNTGELFF. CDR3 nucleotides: TGTGCCAGCAGTTTGGGCAACACCGGGGAGCTGTTTTTT.

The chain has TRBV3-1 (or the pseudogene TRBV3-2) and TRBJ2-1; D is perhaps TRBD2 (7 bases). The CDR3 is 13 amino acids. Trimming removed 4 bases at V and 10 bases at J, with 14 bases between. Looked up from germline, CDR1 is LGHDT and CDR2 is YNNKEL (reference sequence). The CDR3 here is CASSPGGPTEQFF. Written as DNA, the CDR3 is TGTGCCAGCAGCCCGGGGGGCCCCACGGAGCAGTTCTTC.

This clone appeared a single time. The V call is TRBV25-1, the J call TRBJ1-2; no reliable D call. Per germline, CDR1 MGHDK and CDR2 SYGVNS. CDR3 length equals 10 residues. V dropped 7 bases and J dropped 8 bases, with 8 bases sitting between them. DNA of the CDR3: TGTGCCAGCACCGGTACGGGCTACACCTTC. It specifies CASTGTGYTF.

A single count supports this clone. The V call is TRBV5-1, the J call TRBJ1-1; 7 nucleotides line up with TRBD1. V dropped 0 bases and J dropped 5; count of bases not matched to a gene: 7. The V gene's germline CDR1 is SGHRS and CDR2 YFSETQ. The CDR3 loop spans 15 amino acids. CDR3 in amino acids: CASSLGAGGKTEAFF. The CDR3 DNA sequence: TGCGCCAGCAGCTTGGGGGCAGGGGGAAAGACTGAAGCTTTCTTT.

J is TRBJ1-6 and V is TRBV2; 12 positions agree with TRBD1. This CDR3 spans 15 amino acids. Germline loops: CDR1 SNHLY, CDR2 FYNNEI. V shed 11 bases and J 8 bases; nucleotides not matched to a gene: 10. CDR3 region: CAGGTGGSFYSPLHF. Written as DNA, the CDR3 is TGTGCCGGCGGGACAGGGGGCTCGTTTTATTCACCCCTCCACTTT.

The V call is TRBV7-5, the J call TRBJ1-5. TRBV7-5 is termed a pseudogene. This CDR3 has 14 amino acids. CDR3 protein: CVRSFGGCNQPQHF. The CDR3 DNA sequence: TGTGTCAGAAGCTTCGGCGGATGCAATCAGCCCCAGCATTTT.

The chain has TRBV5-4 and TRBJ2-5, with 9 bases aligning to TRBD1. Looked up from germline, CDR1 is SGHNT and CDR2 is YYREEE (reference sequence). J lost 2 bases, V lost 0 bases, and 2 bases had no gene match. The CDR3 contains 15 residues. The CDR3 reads CASSLVGQGQETQYF. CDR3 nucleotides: TGTGCCAGCAGCTTGGTGGGACAGGGACAAGAGACCCAGTACTTC.

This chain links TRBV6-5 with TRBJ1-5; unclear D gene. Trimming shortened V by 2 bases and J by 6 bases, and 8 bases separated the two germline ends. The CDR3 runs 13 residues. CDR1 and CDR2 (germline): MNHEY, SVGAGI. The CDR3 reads CASSYALGQPQHF. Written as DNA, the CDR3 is TGTGCCAGCAGTTACGCCCTCGGTCAGCCCCAGCATTTT.

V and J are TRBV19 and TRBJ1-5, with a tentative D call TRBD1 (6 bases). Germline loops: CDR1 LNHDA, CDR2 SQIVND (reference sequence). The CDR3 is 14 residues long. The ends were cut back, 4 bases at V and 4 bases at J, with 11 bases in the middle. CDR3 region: CASSTTGRNQPQHF. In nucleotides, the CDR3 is TGTGCCAGTAGTACGACAGGTAGGAATCAGCCCCAGCATTTT.

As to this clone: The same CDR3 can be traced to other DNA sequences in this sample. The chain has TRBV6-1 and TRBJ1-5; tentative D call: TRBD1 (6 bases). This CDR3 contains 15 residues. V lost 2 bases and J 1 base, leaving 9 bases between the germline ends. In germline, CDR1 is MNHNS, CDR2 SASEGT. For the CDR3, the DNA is TGTGCCAGCAGTGAAAGGGGGACAAGCAATCAGCCCCAGCATTTT. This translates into CASSERGTSNQPQHF.